The 13 T cell receptor beta chains in this list originate from one sample, sequenced in a study of blood T cell repertoires in COVID-19. Assay: immunoSEQ multiplex PCR; the TCRdb copy retains only in-frame clones and omits some. The table has about 300,000 clones, 87% seen once. Sample: PBMCs or T cells enriched from blood (not recorded which). The receptors stem from a woman aged 25-40 years who had recovered from COVID-19.

The chain is built from TRBV25-1 and TRBJ2-7; the match to TRBD1 covers 7 bases. V gave up 3 bases and J gave up 0 bases; unmatched junction bases: 8. Germline V lookup: CDR1 MGHDK, CDR2 SYGVNS. This CDR3 has 16 amino acids. This CDR3 reads CASSDPGTEHSYEQYF. The CDR3 DNA sequence: TGTGCCAGCAGTGATCCCGGGACAGAACACTCCTACGAGCAGTACTTC.

The chain is built from TRBV10-3 and TRBJ1-1; D gene uncertain. V shed 2 bases and J shed 0 bases, with 7 bases lying between them. This CDR3 has 14 residues. Per the germline V gene, CDR1 is ENHRY and CDR2 is SYGVKD. This CDR3 reads CAISEPPLNTEAFF. The DNA for the CDR3 is TGTGCCATCAGTGAGCCCCCCTTGAACACTGAAGCTTTCTTT.

This chain links TRBV5-4 with TRBJ1-6, with 11 positions matching TRBD1. The CDR3 length is 14 residues. Germline assignment: CDR1 SGHNT and CDR2 YYREEE (reference sequence). The junction had 4 bases not matched to a gene; V was cut back by 4 bases and J by 10 bases. CDR3 protein: CASSPDRGQSPLHF. CDR3 sequence (DNA): TGTGCCAGCAGCCCGGACAGGGGGCAGTCACCCCTCCACTTT.

The rearrangement joins TRBV5-5 to TRBJ1-1, with 8 bases identical to TRBD1. This CDR3 spans 16 amino acids. The V gene end was trimmed by 4 bases and the J gene end by 1 base; junction bases not matched to a gene: 9. Per germline, CDR1 SGHKS and CDR2 YYEKEE (reference sequence). CDR3 sequence reads: CASSPFGQGRNTEAFF. As DNA, the CDR3 is TGTGCCAGCAGCCCATTCGGACAGGGAAGGAACACTGAAGCTTTCTTT.

The rearrangement joins TRBV14 to TRBJ2-1; D is perhaps TRBD2 (5 bases). The CDR3 sequence is 17 residues long. CDR1 and CDR2 from the germline V gene are SGHDN and FVKESK. Trimming shortened V by 7 bases and J by 8 bases, and 27 bases separated the two germline ends. CDR3 residues: CASNAPNRGRPGDEQFF. The CDR3 DNA follows: TGTGCCAGCAACGCACCCAACCGGGGTAGGCCCGGGGATGAGCAGTTCTTC.

This clone showed up just once. This chain links TRBV18 with TRBJ1-1, with 7 bases lining up with TRBD1. V was pared by 2 bases and J by 3 bases, with 3 bases of the junction left unmatched. The germline V gene has CDR1 KGHSH and CDR2 LQKENI. The CDR3 loop spans 14 amino acids. The CDR3 bases are TGTGCCAGCTCACCAAGAGACAGGGACACTGAAGCTTTCTTT. The encoded protein is CASSPRDRDTEAFF.

DNA of the CDR3: TGTGCCAGCAGCCGGGGACTAGCGGGGATCCTAAGCACAGATACGCAGTATTTT. Residues: CASSRGLAGILSTDTQYF. V gene TRBV7-9 combines with J gene TRBJ2-3, with 13 bases fitting TRBD2. Germline-derived CDR1 and CDR2 are SEHNR and FQNEAQ (reference sequence). This CDR3 spans 18 amino acids. J gave up 0 bases and V 5 bases, and 8 bases lay outside the gene matches. Combining the CDR3 with reference TRBV7-9 and TRBJ2-3 gives the whole variable domain DTGVSQNPRHKITKRGQNVTFRCDPISEHNRLYWYRQTLGQGPEFLTYFQNEAQLEKSRLLSDRFSAERPKGSFSTLEIQRTEQGDSAMYLCASSRGLAGILSTDTQYFGPGTRLTVL.

The chain joins TRBV15 to TRBJ2-7; TRBD1 matches at 7 bases. CDR3 length equals 14 residues. With V trimmed by 2 bases and J by 2 bases, 3 bases remained unmatched. Germline CDR1 is LNHNV and CDR2 is YYDKDF (reference sequence). CDR3 sequence reads: CATSRTGVAYEQYF. The CDR3 DNA follows: TGTGCCACCAGCAGAACAGGGGTCGCCTACGAGCAGTACTTC.

The rearrangement uses TRBV14 and TRBJ2-7; 7 nucleotides agree with TRBD1. This CDR3 has 15 amino acids. The germline gives CDR1 SGHDN, CDR2 FVKESK. V was clipped by 1 base and J by 1 base; unmatched bases: 4. The CDR3 spells CASSQGTGLSYEQYF. CDR3 DNA: TGTGCCAGCAGCCAAGGGACAGGATTATCCTACGAGCAGTACTTC.

The V and J genes are TRBV12-3 or TRBV12-4 and TRBJ2-5, with 8 bases aligning to TRBD2. The CDR3 covers 13 residues. V lost 8 bases and J lost 5; bases outside the gene matches: 7. CDR3 protein: CASAPGLGETQYF. DNA for the CDR3: TGTGCCAGCGCGCCGGGACTAGGGGAGACCCAGTACTTC.

The gene calls are TRBV18 and TRBJ1-1; D call uncertain. Trimming stripped 0 bases from V and 0 bases from J, with 8 bases between. CDR1 is KGHSH, CDR2 LQKENI, per germline. CDR3 size: 15 residues. The CDR3 coding sequence is TGTGCCAGCTCACCACCGAACGGGGTGAACACTGAAGCTTTCTTT. It yields the protein CASSPPNGVNTEAFF.

The chain carries TRBV2 and TRBJ1-1; TRBD1 matches 8 bases. CDR1 and CDR2 from the germline V gene are SNHLY and FYNNEI. J gave up 5 bases and V 4 bases, and 9 bases lay outside the gene matches. The CDR3 runs to 15 residues. CDR3 DNA: TGTGCCAGCAGTGCTTCGAGACAGGGGAGTACTGAAGCTTTCTTT. Translated, it gives CASSASRQGSTEAFF. Based on the CDR3 plus reference TRBV2 and TRBJ1-1, the full variable domain is EPEVTQTPSHQVTQMGQEVILRCVPISNHLYFYWYRQILGQKVEFLVSFYNNEISEKSEIFDDQFSVERPDGSNFTLKIRSTKLEDSAMYFCASSASRQGSTEAFFGQGTRLTVV.

This sequence joins TRBV12-3 or TRBV12-4 and TRBJ1-1, with D uncertain. Trimming stripped 6 bases from V and 1 base from J, with 3 bases between. CDR3 length equals 11 residues. The CDR3 sequence: CASSWNTEAFF. CDR3 DNA: TGTGCCAGCAGCTGGAACACTGAAGCTTTCTTT.